The rows below give T cell receptor beta chains drawn from one sample of a study of shared clonotypes between healthy human individuals. Clones were sequenced by immunoSEQ multiplex PCR, and TCRdb holds only the in-frame ones, with some missing. The repertoire holds around 1.4 million clones, with approximately 98.5% as singletons. The specimen was naive CD4+ T cells sorted from blood. Receptors originate from a man aged 25 to 40 in good health. Both conserved end residues are part of each CDR3. A D gene is named only where the DNA matches it firmly. The size field is filled for only some rows; it gives once, few, many or a size class.

clone_size | j_call | v_call | d_call | cdr3_nt | cdr3_aa
NA | TRBJ1-4 | TRBV28 | TRBD1 | TGTGCCAGCAGCCCTACTCGGACAGGGGGCGCTGCTAATGAAAAACTGTTTTTT | CASSPTRTGGAANEKLFF
NA | TRBJ2-1 | TRBV7-3 | TRBD2 | TGTGCCAGCAGCTTAAGCAAACCGGGACTAGCGGGCAATGAGCAGTTCTTC | CASSLSKPGLAGNEQFF
NA | TRBJ2-7 | TRBV10-1 | TRBD1 | TGCGCCAGCAGTGAGCGGGGACAGGGGCGCCACGAGCAGTACTTC | CASSERGQGRHEQYF
NA | TRBJ2-5 | TRBV7-2 | TRBD1 | TGTGCCAGCAGCTTGGACAGGGGGCTGGAGACCCAGTACTTC | CASSLDRGLETQYF
NA | TRBJ2-7 | TRBV11-2 | NA | TGTGCCAGCAGCAAAGTTCCTAGTTACGAGCAGTACTTC | CASSKVPSYEQYF
NA | TRBJ1-2 | TRBV6-1 | NA | TGTGCCAGCTGTGCAGGACCACCCTTTGGCTACACCTTC | CASCAGPPFGYTF
once | TRBJ1-5 | TRBV7-6 | NA | TGTGCCAGCAGCTCGATTCAGGGCCAGCCCCAGCATTTT | CASSSIQGQPQHF
NA | TRBJ1-2 | TRBV29-1 | TRBD1 | TGCAGCGTTGACACGACAGGGATTAACTATGGCTACACCTTC | CSVDTTGINYGYTF
NA | TRBJ2-7 | TRBV5-1 | TRBD2 | TGCGCCAGCAGCCCAGCTAGCGGGAGCATCAACGAGCAGTACTTC | CASSPASGSINEQYF
NA | TRBJ2-5 | TRBV7-2 | TRBD2 | TGTGCCAGCAGCTTGGCCGTGGCGGGAGGGGTGGAGACCCAGTACTTC | CASSLAVAGGVETQYF
NA | TRBJ1-5 | TRBV18 | TRBD1 | TGTGCCAGCTCACTCGACAGGGGGCAGGGACAGCCCCAGCATTTT | CASSLDRGQGQPQHF
NA | TRBJ1-5 | TRBV28 | NA | TGTGCCAGCAGTTTACAAATGGGCAATCAGCCCCAGCATTTT | CASSLQMGNQPQHF
NA | TRBJ2-7 | TRBV20-1 | NA | TGCAGTGCTGATACAGGGTACGAGCAGTACTTC | CSADTGYEQYF
NA | TRBJ2-3 | TRBV10-3 | NA | TGTGCCATCAGTCCCCTCGCAGATACGCAGTATTTT | CAISPLADTQYF
NA | TRBJ2-5 | TRBV5-1 | NA | TGCGCCAGCAGCTTGCCGCAAGAGACCCAGTACTTC | CASSLPQETQYF
once | TRBJ2-1 | TRBV5-4 | TRBD1 | TGTGCCAGCAGCATAAACAGGGGTCATGAGCAGTTCTTC | CASSINRGHEQFF
once | TRBJ2-7 | TRBV28 | TRBD1 | TGTGCCAGCAGTTCAGGGGGTCATGGTTACTTC | CASSSGGHGYF
NA | TRBJ2-7 | TRBV4-3 | NA | TGCGCCAGCAGCCCAGAGGGAGATTCCTACGAGCAGTACTTC | CASSPEGDSYEQYF
NA | TRBJ2-1 | TRBV27 | NA | TGTGCCAGCAGTTTGAGAGGGCCAGGGAATGAGCAGTTCTTC | CASSLRGPGNEQFF
NA | TRBJ1-5 | TRBV19 | NA | TGTGCCAGTAGTAGCCGAAGACTCCCCCAGCATTTT | CASSSRRLPQHF
NA | TRBJ2-1 | TRBV5-1 | NA | TGCGCCAGCAGCCTTCCCGATGGGTTTTCCCTCTTC | CASSLPDGFSLF
NA | TRBJ2-5 | TRBV7-9 | NA | TGTGCCAGCAGCCCTCACTCGGGCCAAGAGACCCAGTACTTC | CASSPHSGQETQYF
NA | TRBJ2-7 | TRBV2 | NA | TGTGCCAGCAGGGCAGGGGATTTACACTACGAGCAGTACTTC | CASRAGDLHYEQYF
NA | TRBJ2-7 | TRBV5-1 | NA | TGCGCCAGCAGCTTGGTAGTCGGGGAGACCTACGAGCAGTACTTC | CASSLVVGETYEQYF
NA | TRBJ1-1 | TRBV25-1 | NA | TGTGCCAGCAGTGAATGGGGGGACACTGAAGCTTTCTTT | CASSEWGDTEAFF
once | TRBJ2-7 | TRBV18 | NA | TGTGCCAGCTCACTTCGGGACACAGACTACGAGCAGTACTTC | CASSLRDTDYEQYF
NA | TRBJ2-7 | TRBV5-1 | TRBD2 | TGCGCCCGCAGCTTGGTGGGGGGAGGGAAGATGGGGTACGAGCAGTACTTC | CARSLVGGGKMGYEQYF
NA | TRBJ2-2 | TRBV6-1 | NA | TGTGCCAGCAGTGAAGTGCGGGTACACACCGGGGAGCTGTTTTTT | CASSEVRVHTGELFF
NA | TRBJ2-7 | TRBV7-8 | NA | TGTGCCAGCAGCTTACTAACCTCCTACGAGCAGTACTTC | CASSLLTSYEQYF
NA | TRBJ1-2 | TRBV28 | NA | TGTGCCAGCAGACTTCCGCAGGGAACTGGCTACACCTTC | CASRLPQGTGYTF
NA | TRBJ1-2 | TRBV6-5 | NA | TGTGCCAGCAGTTACAAGCCGGGGAACTATGGCTACACCTTC | CASSYKPGNYGYTF
NA | TRBJ2-7 | TRBV10-3 | NA | TGTGCCATCAGTGATGGCAGTCTCTCGGGAGACGAGCAGTACTTC | CAISDGSLSGDEQYF
NA | TRBJ2-4 | TRBV2 | NA | TGTGCCAGCAGTGCCACAGGGCAAAACATTCAGTACTTC | CASSATGQNIQYF
NA | TRBJ2-7 | TRBV5-6 | NA | TGTGCCAGCAGCTTAACAGCCGTCTCCTACGAGCAGTACTTC | CASSLTAVSYEQYF
NA | TRBJ2-2 | TRBV11-2 | TRBD2 | TGTGCCAGCAGCGGCGCGGCGGGAGGAGGGACCGGGGAGCTGTTTTTT | CASSGAAGGGTGELFF
NA | TRBJ2-1 | TRBV5-4 | TRBD2 | TGTGCCAGCAGCTTAGGACTAGCGGACAATGAGCAGTTCTTC | CASSLGLADNEQFF
once | TRBJ2-5 | TRBV7-2 | TRBD2 | TGTGCCAGCAGCCCTAGCGGGCCCCAAGAGACCCAGTACTTC | CASSPSGPQETQYF
NA | TRBJ1-3 | TRBV10-2 | NA | TGCGCCAGCAGCGTATCTCCCACGTTAGGAAACACCATATATTTT | CASSVSPTLGNTIYF
NA | TRBJ1-4 | TRBV5-1 | NA | TGCGCCAGCAGCTCCACAGGAAGGGGCGAAAAACTGTTTTTT | CASSSTGRGEKLFF
NA | TRBJ2-7 | TRBV5-5 | TRBD2 | TGTGCCAGCCGCCCCGCCGGGACTAGCGGTTACGAGCAGTACTTC | CASRPAGTSGYEQYF
NA | TRBJ2-7 | TRBV29-1 | NA | TGCAGCGTGACCCACCGCAGCTACGAGCAGTACTTC | CSVTHRSYEQYF
NA | TRBJ2-6 | TRBV28 | NA | TGTGCCAGCAGTCGCACAGCGGCTGGGGCCAACGTCCTGACTTTC | CASSRTAAGANVLTF
NA | TRBJ1-5 | TRBV19 | NA | TGTGCCAGTAGTATAGTGGCGCCCTCTCAGCCCCAGCATTTT | CASSIVAPSQPQHF
NA | TRBJ2-7 | TRBV5-4 | NA | TGTGCCAGCAGCCCGGGGGACGCCTACGAGCAGTACTTC | CASSPGDAYEQYF
NA | TRBJ1-4 | TRBV20-1 | NA | TGCAGTGCTTCCGAAGATGAAAAACTGTTTTTT | CSASEDEKLFF
NA | TRBJ2-7 | TRBV27 | NA | TGTGCCAGCAGTTTAAGGTGGCTGAGCCCGACCACCTACGAGCAGTACTTC | CASSLRWLSPTTYEQYF